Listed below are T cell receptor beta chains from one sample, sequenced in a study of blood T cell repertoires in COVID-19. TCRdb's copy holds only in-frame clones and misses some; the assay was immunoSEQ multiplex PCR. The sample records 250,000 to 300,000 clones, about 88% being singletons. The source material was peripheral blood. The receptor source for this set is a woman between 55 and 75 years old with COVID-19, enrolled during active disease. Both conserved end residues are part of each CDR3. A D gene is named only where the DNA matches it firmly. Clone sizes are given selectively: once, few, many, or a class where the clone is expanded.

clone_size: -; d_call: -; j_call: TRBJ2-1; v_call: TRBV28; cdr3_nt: TGTGCCAGCAGCCTATTCGGGAGCTCCTACAATGAGCAGTTCTTC; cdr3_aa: CASSLFGSSYNEQFF
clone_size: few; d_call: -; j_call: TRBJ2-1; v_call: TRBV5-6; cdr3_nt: TGTGCCAGCAGCTTGGTTGGGAGGAGTGAGCAGTTCTTC; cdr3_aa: CASSLVGRSEQFF
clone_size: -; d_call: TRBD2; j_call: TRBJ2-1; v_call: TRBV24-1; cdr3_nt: TGTGCCACCAGTGATCCCGGGACTAGCGGGAGCTACAATGAGCAGTTCTTC; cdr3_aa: CATSDPGTSGSYNEQFF
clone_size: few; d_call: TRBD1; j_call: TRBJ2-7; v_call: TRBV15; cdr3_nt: TGTGCCACCAGCAGAGATCAAGGGACAGGGTTCTACGAGCAGTACTTC; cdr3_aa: CATSRDQGTGFYEQYF
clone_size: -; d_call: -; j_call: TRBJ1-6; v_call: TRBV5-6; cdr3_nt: TGTGCCAGCAGCTTGGTAGCTTATAATTCACCCCTCCACTTT; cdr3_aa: CASSLVAYNSPLHF
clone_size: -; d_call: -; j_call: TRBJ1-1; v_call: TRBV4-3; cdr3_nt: TGCGCCAGCAGCCTCACAGGGAACACTGAAGCTTTCTTT; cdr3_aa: CASSLTGNTEAFF
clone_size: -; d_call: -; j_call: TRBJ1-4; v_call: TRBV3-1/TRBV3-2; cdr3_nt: TGTGCCAGCAGCCGCGGTGCCGCTCATGAAAAACTGTTTTTT; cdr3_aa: CASSRGAAHEKLFF
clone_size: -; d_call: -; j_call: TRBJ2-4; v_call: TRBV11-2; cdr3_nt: TGTGCCAGCAGCTTAGACCTAGCCAAAAACATTCAGTACTTC; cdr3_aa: CASSLDLAKNIQYF
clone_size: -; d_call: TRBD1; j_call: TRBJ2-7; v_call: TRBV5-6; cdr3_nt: TGTGCCAGCAGCTTGGAGACAGGGGCTCGTCCCTACGAGCAGTACTTC; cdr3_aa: CASSLETGARPYEQYF
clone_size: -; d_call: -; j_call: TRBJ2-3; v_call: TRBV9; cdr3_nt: TGTGCCAGCAGCGTAGGAACGGCAGATACGCAGTATTTT; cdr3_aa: CASSVGTADTQYF
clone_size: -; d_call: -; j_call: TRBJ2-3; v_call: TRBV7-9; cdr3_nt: TGTGCCAGCAGCTTTCGGGGTTTGGCAGATACGCAGTATTTT; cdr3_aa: CASSFRGLADTQYF
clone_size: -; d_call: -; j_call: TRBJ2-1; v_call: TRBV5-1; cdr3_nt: TGCGCCAGCAGCTTGGGTGGTTCCAGGGGCAGCGATGAGCAGTTCTTC; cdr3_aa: CASSLGGSRGSDEQFF
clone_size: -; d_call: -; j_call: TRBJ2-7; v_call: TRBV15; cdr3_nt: TGTGCCACCAGCATTACGCAGGGGGGCGAGCAGTACTTC; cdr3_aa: CATSITQGGEQYF
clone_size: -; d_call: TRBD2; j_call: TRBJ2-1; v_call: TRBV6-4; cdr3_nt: TGTGCCAGCAGTCGCGATCCCGGGACTAGCGGGAGTCTCAATGAGCAGTTCTTC; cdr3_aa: CASSRDPGTSGSLNEQFF
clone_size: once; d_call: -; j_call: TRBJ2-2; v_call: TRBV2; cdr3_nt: TGTGCCAGCTCCGGTAGGCAGGGCACCGGGGAGCTGTTTTTT; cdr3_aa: CASSGRQGTGELFF
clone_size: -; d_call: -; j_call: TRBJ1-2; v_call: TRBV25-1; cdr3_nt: TGTGCCAGCAGTGCCTCAGGGGAAGGCTACACCTTC; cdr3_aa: CASSASGEGYTF
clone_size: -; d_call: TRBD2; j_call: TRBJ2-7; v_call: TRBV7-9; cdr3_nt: TGTGCCAGCAGCCCCGGGACTAGCGGTTACGAGCAGTACTTC; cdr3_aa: CASSPGTSGYEQYF
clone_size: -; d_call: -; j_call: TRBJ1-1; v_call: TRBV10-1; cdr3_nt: TGCGCCAGCAGTCCCGGGGGGGCGGGCACTGAAGCTTTCTTT; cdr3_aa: CASSPGGAGTEAFF
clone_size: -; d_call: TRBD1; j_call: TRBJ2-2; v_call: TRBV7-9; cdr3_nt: TGTGCCAGCAGCTTTGGGGGGACAGGACAACTAGGGAACACCGGGGAGCTGTTTTTT; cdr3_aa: CASSFGGTGQLGNTGELFF
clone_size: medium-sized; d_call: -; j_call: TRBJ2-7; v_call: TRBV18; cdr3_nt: TGTGCCAGCTCACCACGACTGCAGCCCGGGTCCTACGAGCAGTACTTC; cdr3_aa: CASSPRLQPGSYEQYF
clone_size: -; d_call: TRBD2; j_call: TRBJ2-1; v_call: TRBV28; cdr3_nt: TGTGCCAGCAGTTTAATCAGCGGGACGGGCAATGAGCAGTTCTTC; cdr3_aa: CASSLISGTGNEQFF
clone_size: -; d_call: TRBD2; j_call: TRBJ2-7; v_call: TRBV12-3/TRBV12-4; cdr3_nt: TGTGCCAGCAGTTGGACTAGCGGCTACGAGCAGTACTTC; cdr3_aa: CASSWTSGYEQYF
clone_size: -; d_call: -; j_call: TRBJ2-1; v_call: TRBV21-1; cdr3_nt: TGTGCCAGCAGCAAAAGCGGGAGGGCCGGCGATGAGCAGTTCTTC; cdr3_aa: CASSKSGRAGDEQFF
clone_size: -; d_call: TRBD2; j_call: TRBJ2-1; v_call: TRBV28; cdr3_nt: TGTGCCGGGACTAGCGGGAGGGCCCCCTACAATGAGCAGTTCTTC; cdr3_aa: CAGTSGRAPYNEQFF
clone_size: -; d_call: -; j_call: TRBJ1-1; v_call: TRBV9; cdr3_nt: TGTGCCAGCAGCGTAGTGCGGGGGTTCACTGAAGCTTTCTTT; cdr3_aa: CASSVVRGFTEAFF
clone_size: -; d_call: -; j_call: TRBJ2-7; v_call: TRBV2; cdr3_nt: TGTGCCAGCAGTGGACCAGGGATTAACTCCTACGAGCAGTACTTC; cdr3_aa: CASSGPGINSYEQYF
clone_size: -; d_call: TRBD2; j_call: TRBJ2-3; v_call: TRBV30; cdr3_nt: TGTGCCTGGCGCTCACGGCGGGAGGCCCCAGATACGCAGTATTTT; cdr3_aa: CAWRSRREAPDTQYF
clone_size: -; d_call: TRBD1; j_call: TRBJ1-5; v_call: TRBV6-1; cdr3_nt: TGTGCCAGCAGTGAATACTTCGGGACAGCTAGCAATCAGCCCCAGCATTTT; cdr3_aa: CASSEYFGTASNQPQHF
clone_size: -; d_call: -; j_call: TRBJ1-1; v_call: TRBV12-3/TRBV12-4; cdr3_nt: TGTGCCAGCAGCCTAGACCCCTACCAGGCTTTCTTT; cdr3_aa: CASSLDPYQAFF
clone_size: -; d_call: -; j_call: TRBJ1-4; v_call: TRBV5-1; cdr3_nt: TGCGCCAGCAGCTTGGCCGGGGTGGGGAAACTGTTTTTT; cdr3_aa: CASSLAGVGKLFF
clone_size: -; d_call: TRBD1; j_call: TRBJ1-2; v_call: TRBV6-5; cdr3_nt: TGTGCCAGCAGAACCACAGGGGATGGCTACACCTTC; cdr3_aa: CASRTTGDGYTF
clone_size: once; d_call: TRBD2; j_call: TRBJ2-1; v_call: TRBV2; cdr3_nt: TGTGCCAGCAGTGAAGTACGGACTAGCGGGAGAAGTGAGCAGTTCTTC; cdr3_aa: CASSEVRTSGRSEQFF
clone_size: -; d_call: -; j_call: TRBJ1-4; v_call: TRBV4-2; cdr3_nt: TGTGCCAGCAGCCAGACGGGCAGGGGCGAGGGTGAAAAACTGTTTTTT; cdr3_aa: CASSQTGRGEGEKLFF
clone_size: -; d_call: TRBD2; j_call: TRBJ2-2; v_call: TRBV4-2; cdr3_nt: TGTGCCAGCAGCCAAGTCAGGGCTAGCGGGAGGAGCGGGGAGCTGTTTTTT; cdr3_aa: CASSQVRASGRSGELFF
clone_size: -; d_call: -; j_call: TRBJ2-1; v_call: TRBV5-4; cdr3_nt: TGTGCCAGCAGTCCTACAGGGAATCTCGACAATGAGCAGTTCTTC; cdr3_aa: CASSPTGNLDNEQFF
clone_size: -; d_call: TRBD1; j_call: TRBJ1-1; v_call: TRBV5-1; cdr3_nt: TGCGCCAGCAGCGGGGGACAGATGAACACTGAAGCTTTCTTT; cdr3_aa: CASSGGQMNTEAFF
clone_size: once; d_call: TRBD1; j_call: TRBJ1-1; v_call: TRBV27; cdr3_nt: TGTGCCAGCAGTTTAATCAGGGGGATGAACACTGAAGCTTTCTTT; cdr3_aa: CASSLIRGMNTEAFF
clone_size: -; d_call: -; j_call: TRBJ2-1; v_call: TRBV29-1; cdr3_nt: TGCAGCTTCCGGGAGTCCAATGAGCAGTTCTTC; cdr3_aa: CSFRESNEQFF
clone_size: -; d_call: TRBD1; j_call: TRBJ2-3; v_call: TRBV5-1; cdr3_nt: TGCGCCAGCAGCTCGGGACAGACGACCACAGATACGCAGTATTTT; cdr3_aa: CASSSGQTTTDTQYF